The clone carrying this T cell receptor beta chain was counted only a few times. Original processing methods: Reference gene primer amplification gave nucleated cell count estimates. Here immunoSEQ multiplex PCR was the method, and the copy in TCRdb shows in-frame clones only, minus some. The D gene and trimming were derived from the DNA, and the V and J assignments and clone size from that table. The sample carries roughly 440,000 clones, 88% recorded once. The Seattle site enrolled patients during active infection and followed them longitudinally. This CDR3 region has 14 residues. Germline V gene data show CDR1 as SGHAT and CDR2 as FQNNGV. With V trimmed by 6 bases and J by 6 bases, 10 bases remained unmatched. The data were obtained in a study of blood T cell repertoires in COVID-19. Whole-study context: Donors in the United States, Italy and Spain gave samples during acute or convalescent COVID-19. PBMCs, B-cell-depleted T cells, or T cells were the source of the cDNA or gDNA that made up the material.

The rearrangement joins TRBV11-2 to TRBJ1-1, with 7 bases aligning to TRBD1. Input material: peripheral blood. This TCR came from a woman between 50 and 59 years old with COVID-19, enrolled during active disease. The CDR3 spells CASRMTGNNAEAFF. The CDR3 DNA is TGTGCCAGCAGGATGACAGGGAATAACGCTGAAGCTTTCTTT. Based on the CDR3 plus reference TRBV11-2 and TRBJ1-1, the full variable domain is EAGVAQSPRYKIIEKRQSVAFWCNPISGHATLYWYQQILGQGPKLLIQFQNNGVVDDSQLPKDRFSAERLKGVDSTLKIQPAKLEDSAVYLCASRMTGNNAEAFFGQGTRLTVV.